Listed here are 9 T cell receptor beta chains from one sample, sequenced in a study of response to subunit inactivated influenza vaccine. TCRdb processed the RT-PCR reads anew with MiXCR; each CDR3 protein has one entry. This table holds some 520,000 distinct CDR3 sequences, approximately 15% found once. The specimen comprised CD4+ T cells sorted from PBMCs, sampled around 25 months after vaccination. The receptors stem from a man aged 50 to 69 who received an inactivated influenza vaccine.

The chain joins TRBV20-1 to TRBJ2-7, with TRBD1 matching over 7 bases. The CDR3 loop spans 15 amino acids. J lost 0 bases, V lost 2 bases, and 7 bases had no gene match. Per the germline V gene, CDR1 is DFQATT and CDR2 is SNEGSKA (reference sequence). The CDR3: CSARPRDRVSYEQYF. DNA for the CDR3: TGCAGTGCTAGACCACGAGACAGGGTCTCCTACGAGCAGTACTTC.

This clonotype showed up many times. The gene calls are TRBV12-3 or TRBV12-4 and TRBJ1-5; D not resolved. V lost 5 bases, J lost 0 bases, and 5 bases lay in between. This CDR3 is 13 amino acids long. The DNA of the CDR3 is TGTGCCAGCAGTGACAATAGCAATCAGCCCCAGCATTTT. Residues: CASSDNSNQPQHF.

A few counts support this clonotype. The J gene is TRBJ1-5, the V gene TRBV24-1, with D maybe TRBD1 (6 bases). The germline V gene has CDR1 KGHDR and CDR2 SFDVKD. The CDR3 extends over 16 amino acids. Trimming took 2 bases from V and 2 from J, leaving 12 bases between them. CDR3 residues: CATSDSRAGGNQPQHF. The CDR3, as DNA: TGTGCCACCAGTGATTCACGCGCAGGGGGCAATCAGCCCCAGCATTTT.

V and J are TRBV2 and TRBJ2-1, with 10 bases that match TRBD2. Germline CDR1 is SNHLY and CDR2 is FYNNEI. The CDR3 is made up of 15 amino acids. V was pared by 6 bases and J by 5 bases, with 7 bases of the junction left unmatched. CDR3 region: CASRRNSGGNNEQFF. The CDR3 bases are TGTGCCAGCAGAAGAAATAGCGGGGGGAACAATGAGCAGTTCTTC.

Only a few counts were recorded for this clonotype. The gene calls are TRBV19 and TRBJ2-7, with 8 bases aligning to TRBD1. Germline lookup yields CDR1 LNHDA and CDR2 SQIVND (reference sequence). The CDR3 spans 15 residues. J lost 6 bases, V lost 1 base, and 8 bases had no gene match. This chain's CDR3 is CASSIAGTGYGEQYF. DNA for the CDR3: TGTGCCAGTAGTATAGCCGGGACAGGTTACGGCGAGCAGTACTTC. The whole variable domain, filled in from reference TRBV19 and TRBJ2-7, reads DGGITQSPKYLFRKEGQNVTLSCEQNLNHDAMYWYRQDPGQGLRLIYYSQIVNDFQKGDIAEGYSVSREKKESFPLTVTSAQKNPTAFYLCASSIAGTGYGEQYFGPGTRLTVT.

This clonotype showed up just once. The chain has TRBV19 and TRBJ2-2, with 8 bases that match TRBD1. The V gene's germline CDR1 is LNHDA and CDR2 SQIVND (reference sequence). The CDR3 has 15 residues. The V gene end was trimmed by 5 bases and the J gene end by 4 bases; junction bases not matched to a gene: 6. The CDR3 bases are TGTGCCAGTAGTTCGGACAGGGCATCCACCGGGGAGCTGTTTTTT. Translation gives CASSSDRASTGELFF. The full variable domain, with the rest looked up from reference TRBV19 and TRBJ2-2, is DGGITQSPKYLFRKEGQNVTLSCEQNLNHDAMYWYRQDPGQGLRLIYYSQIVNDFQKGDIAEGYSVSREKKESFPLTVTSAQKNPTAFYLCASSSDRASTGELFFGEGSRLTVL.

The J gene is TRBJ2-5, the V gene TRBV6-5; 10 bases are a match to TRBD2. The V gene end was trimmed by 4 bases and the J gene end by 4 bases; junction bases not matched to a gene: 6. Germline values: CDR1 MNHEY, CDR2 SVGAGI. The CDR3 spans 15 residues. This CDR3 reads CASSSKAGGPETQYF. CDR3 bases: TGTGCCAGCAGTTCTAAAGCGGGGGGGCCAGAGACCCAGTACTTC.

The chain carries TRBV7-9 and TRBJ2-7, with D possibly being TRBD1 (6 bases). Trimming left V 5 bases short and J 3 bases short, with 17 bases between. Germline CDR1 is SEHNR and CDR2 is FQNEAQ (reference sequence). The CDR3 has 15 amino acids. CDR3 sequence (DNA): TGTGCCAGCAGCCGAACAGGGATAACTTTCTACGAGCAGTACTTC. Its protein product is CASSRTGITFYEQYF. Variable domain in full (rest from reference TRBV7-9 and TRBJ2-7): DTGVSQNPRHKITKRGQNVTFRCDPISEHNRLYWYRQTLGQGPEFLTYFQNEAQLEKSRLLSDRFSAERPKGSFSTLEIQRTEQGDSAMYLCASSRTGITFYEQYFGPGTRLTVT.

The chain links TRBV9 to TRBJ1-2; 7 bases are shared with TRBD1. Germline values: CDR1 SGDLS, CDR2 YYNGEE. V was clipped by 3 bases and J by 6 bases; unmatched bases: 2. CDR3 length equals 12 residues. The CDR3 DNA follows: TGTGCCAGCAGCGGCAGGGGGAATGGCTACACCTTC. This encodes CASSGRGNGYTF. Drawing the rest from reference TRBV9 and TRBJ1-2, the complete variable domain is DSGVTQTPKHLITATGQRVTLRCSPRSGDLSVYWYQQSLDQGLQFLIQYYNGEERAKGNILERFSAQQFPDLHSELNLSSLELGDSALYFCASSGRGNGYTFGSGTRLTVV.